The clone carrying this TCR beta chain was found many times. Its antigen is unknown. Specified time point: newly diagnosed GD, antithyroid drugs for less than 3 months. The TCR library was made from RNA extracted from PBMCs. Construction of TCR beta libraries relied on iRepertoire HTBI primers and on Arm-PCR targeting CDR3 regions. TCRdb reprocessed the multiplex PCR reads with MiXCR, giving one entry per CDR3 protein. The sample lists 400,000 to 550,000 distinct CDR3 sequences; 16% were seen once. This specimen comes from a study of regulatory T cells in long-lasting Graves disease. General study results and limits: Patients with persistent Graves' had lower TCR diversity than newly diagnosed patients. Analysis covered peripheral blood alone, not thyroid tissue.

Another study also made use of these data, one on T cells in Graves' hyperthyroidism and ophthalmopathy. That source adds: First-round RT-PCR targeting the TCR CDR3 was performed with the HTBI primer set.

The specimen comprised peripheral blood mononuclear cells (PBMCs), sampled at new diagnosis, from a patient treated with antithyroid drugs. This receptor was taken from a woman between 18 and 29 years old with Graves disease.

DNA for the CDR3: TGTGCCAGCAGTGACCTGACAGGGACGGAAGAGACCCAGTACTTC. This encodes CASSDLTGTEETQYF. The rearrangement joins TRBV6-1 to TRBJ2-5; 7 nucleotides match TRBD1. The CDR3 length is 15 residues. Germline trimming cut 3 bases from V and 3 bases from J; bases unmatched to any gene: 7. CDR1 MNHNS and CDR2 SASEGT come from the germline V gene.